This TCR beta chain was sequenced for a study of blood T cell repertoires in COVID-19. In the study overall: Spain, Italy and the United States supplied samples that represented acute and convalescent COVID-19. Nucleic acid was either cDNA or gDNA, and it came from T cells, B-cell-depleted T cells, or PBMCs.

Germline V gene data show CDR1 as LGHDT and CDR2 as YNNKEL (reference sequence). This CDR3 is built from 15 residues. With V trimmed by 4 bases and J by 8 bases, 12 bases remained unmatched. This clone appeared a few times. Clones were read by immunoSEQ multiplex PCR, and TCRdb kept only the in-frame ones, dropping some. The data hold around 120,000 clones, with over 80% observed a single time. The sequence was collected from a man between 65 and 79 years old with acute or convalescent COVID-19. The rearrangement joins TRBV3-1 (or the pseudogene TRBV3-2) to TRBJ1-2; TRBD1 matches 8 bases. Specimen: peripheral blood. The CDR3 loop reads CASSPTGQAAGGYTF. CDR3 coding DNA: TGTGCCAGCAGCCCAACGGGACAGGCAGCCGGAGGCTACACCTTC.